The rows below give T cell receptor beta chains drawn from one sample of a study of RUNX1 and TCR beta rearrangement in T-cell leukemia. A single record per CDR3 protein comes from TCRdb applying MiXCR to the PCR reads. The sample lists hundreds of distinct CDR3 sequences; under 30% were seen once. Source material: blood. The receptors here all came from a male donor with T-cell acute lymphoblastic leukemia. Both conserved end residues are part of each CDR3. The order of the fields is D gene, clone size, V gene, J gene, CDR3 DNA, CDR3 protein. The D gene is left open where the match is weak. Clone size is not always given. Where it is, it says once, few, many or a class for expanded clones.

.,.,TRBV9,TRBJ2-3,TGTGCCAGCAGCGTAGTATCAGGGGATACGCAGTATTTT,CASSVVSGDTQYF
.,.,TRBV2,TRBJ2-7,TGTGCCAGCAGTGATTCGGGCGGGCGATCCTTCCACGAGCAGTACTTC,CASSDSGGRSFHEQYF
.,.,TRBV6-5,TRBJ1-1,TGTGCCAGCACAAAACGCGAGAACACTGAAGCTTTCTTT,CASTKRENTEAFF
.,medium-sized,TRBV7-9,TRBJ1-2,TGTGCCAGCAGCTTAGCAATGGCTCGGGACTACACCTTC,CASSLAMARDYTF
.,.,TRBV27,TRBJ2-7,TGTGCCAGCAGTTTATCGACAGAGTACGAGCAGTACTTC,CASSLSTEYEQYF
.,few,TRBV9,TRBJ1-4,TGTGCCAGCAGCGGCCGAGGGGGGGCGAGAGAAAAACTGTTTTTT,CASSGRGGAREKLFF
.,few,TRBV5-6,TRBJ2-4,TGTGCCAGCAGCCGGCTTAGGGGATATGAAAACATTCAGTACTTC,CASSRLRGYENIQYF
TRBD2,large,TRBV11-2,TRBJ2-7,TGTGCCAGCACCCTTCGACTAGCGGGGGCCTCCTACGAGCAGTACTTC,CASTLRLAGASYEQYF
.,large,TRBV5-1,TRBJ1-4,TGCGCCAGCAGCTTGTTGGTGGGTGAAAAACTGTTTTTT,CASSLLVGEKLFF
TRBD1,.,TRBV24-1,TRBJ2-7,TGTGCCAGACTAATCGTCAGACAGGGGGCATCTCCCTACGAGCAGTACTTC,CARLIVRQGASPYEQYF
.,few,TRBV2,TRBJ2-2,TGTGCCGCCTCGGGACAACCGAACACCGGGGAGCTGTTTTTT,CAASGQPNTGELFF
.,.,TRBV10-3,TRBJ1-2,TGTGCCACCCATGAGCTGGGGGATGGCTACACCTTC,CATHELGDGYTF
TRBD1,.,TRBV10-3,TRBJ1-2,TGTGCCATCGGTGAGTCTTCTCAGGGGGCATTCCACTATGGCTGCACCTTC,CAIGESSQGAFHYGCTF
TRBD1,few,TRBV27,TRBJ2-7,TGTGCCAGCAGTCCGACAGGGTACGAGCAGTACTTC,CASSPTGYEQYF
.,large,TRBV10-2,TRBJ2-7,TGCGCCAGCAGTGACACAGGACAAGGCTACGAGCAGTACTTC,CASSDTGQGYEQYF
.,large,TRBV12-3/TRBV12-4,TRBJ2-1,TGTGCCAGCAATAACTGGGGGAGCTCCTACAATGAGCAGTTCTTC,CASNNWGSSYNEQFF
TRBD2,.,TRBV7-2,TRBJ2-7,TGTACCAGCAGCCGGGGGGGTTCCTACGAGCAGTACTTC,CTSSRGGSYEQYF
.,large,TRBV9,TRBJ1-1,TGTGCCAGCAGCCCCGGATTAGGGAACACTGAAGCTTTCTTT,CASSPGLGNTEAFF
.,hyperexpanded,TRBV19,TRBJ1-1,TGTGCCAGTAGTATCCAGGGATGGAACACTGAAGCTTTCTTT,CASSIQGWNTEAFF
.,.,TRBV7-2,TRBJ1-5,TGTGCCAGCAGCCTGGGGGGATTTAGCAATCAGCCCCAGCATTTT,CASSLGGFSNQPQHF
.,.,TRBV7-2,TRBJ1-2,TGTGCCAGCAGCTTAGCCGCCAGTCCCTATGGCTACACCTTC,CASSLAASPYGYTF
.,few,TRBV9,TRBJ2-2,TGTGCCAGCAGCGTAGTTGGAGGCACCGGGGAGCTGTTTTTT,CASSVVGGTGELFF
TRBD1,few,TRBV12-3/TRBV12-4,TRBJ1-2,TGTGCCAGCACCCTCAACAGACAGGGATCCGTCTATGGCTACACCTTC,CASTLNRQGSVYGYTF
.,large,TRBV12-3/TRBV12-4,TRBJ1-2,TGTGCCAGCAGTATTGGCAGGGCCAACTATGGCTACACCTTC,CASSIGRANYGYTF
TRBD2,few,TRBV7-8,TRBJ2-1,TGTGCCAGCAGCCACTTGAAGGCGGGGGACTACAATGAGCAGTTCTTC,CASSHLKAGDYNEQFF
.,large,TRBV13,TRBJ1-1,TGTGCCAGCCAGAAGAGGAACACTGAAGCTTTCTTT,CASQKRNTEAFF
.,hyperexpanded,TRBV11-2,TRBJ1-6,TGTGCCAGCAGGGTGGGTAATTCACCCCTCCACTTT,CASRVGNSPLHF
.,.,TRBV20-1,TRBJ2-7,TGCAGTGCTTCCTCGGGGCTGGGGACCTACGAGCAGTACTTC,CSASSGLGTYEQYF
.,.,TRBV12-3/TRBV12-4,TRBJ1-1,TGTGCCCGCTCCTTGGGCGGGAACACTGAAGCTTTCTTT,CARSLGGNTEAFF
.,hyperexpanded,TRBV19,TRBJ1-5,TGTGCCAGTAGATTACAGGAGTTGAATCAGCCCCAGCATTTT,CASRLQELNQPQHF
.,.,TRBV7-2,TRBJ1-2,TGTGCCAGCAGCTTAGCCGCCGGTCCCTATGGCTACACCTTC,CASSLAAGPYGYTF
.,large,TRBV3-1,TRBJ1-2,TGTGCCAGCAGCCAAGATTTTATCGGAAACTATGGCTACACCTTC,CASSQDFIGNYGYTF
.,few,TRBV4-1,TRBJ2-1,TGCGCCAGCAGCCAAGATTGGGCAGGGGTTGGGAATGAGCAGTTCTTC,CASSQDWAGVGNEQFF
TRBD1,hyperexpanded,TRBV10-3,TRBJ2-7,TGTGCCATCAGTGATGGACAGGGTCCCTACGAGCAGTACTTC,CAISDGQGPYEQYF
.,.,TRBV6-6,TRBJ2-3,TGTGCCAGCAGTTACCCAGGGATACCCAATCGGCCCCAGTATTTT,CASSYPGIPNRPQYF
TRBD1,few,TRBV27,TRBJ1-1,TGTGCCAGCAGAGCTGAGGCAGGGGGAGGGACTGAAGCTTTCTTT,CASRAEAGGGTEAFF
.,medium-sized,TRBV12-3/TRBV12-4,TRBJ1-2,TGTGCCAGCAGCACGCAGACGTCCCAGGCATTGAGGGGCTACACCTTC,CASSTQTSQALRGYTF
.,.,TRBV2,TRBJ2-7,TGTGCCAGCAGTGAAGAGGGGGATGGCTACGAGCAGTACTTC,CASSEEGDGYEQYF
.,.,TRBV4-2,TRBJ1-1,TGTTCCCTCAGCCCCGCCCAGGAGGGTAACACTGAAGCTTTCTTT,CSLSPAQEGNTEAFF
.,few,TRBV27,TRBJ1-5,TGTGCCAGCAGGCCGGGGGTACGTGACCAGCCCCAGCATTTT,CASRPGVRDQPQHF
.,large,TRBV30,TRBJ1-2,TGTGCCTGGAGTGTTAATGGAAACTATGGCTACACCTTC,CAWSVNGNYGYTF
.,large,TRBV12-3/TRBV12-4,TRBJ1-2,TGTGCCAGCAGTTCCGGCTATGGCTACACCTTC,CASSSGYGYTF
.,few,TRBV9,TRBJ1-5,TGTGCCAGCAGCCGGGGAGTCAATCAGCCCCAGCATTTT,CASSRGVNQPQHF
TRBD1,large,TRBV7-9,TRBJ1-4,TGTGCCAGCAGCTTGAATGCAGGGGGCGCGGATGAAAAACTGTTTTTT,CASSLNAGGADEKLFF
TRBD2,few,TRBV12-3/TRBV12-4,TRBJ2-1,TGTGCCAGCAGTTTATCCGGGGGGGGCCCCTACAATGCGCAGTTCTTC,CASSLSGGGPYNAQFF
.,.,TRBV19,TRBJ1-2,TGTGCCAGTCCACCTTTGGGGGGCGATGCTCCCGCGGCGGCCTATGGCTACACCTTC,CASPPLGGDAPAAAYGYTF
TRBD1,few,TRBV15,TRBJ1-6,TGTGCCACCAGCGCCCGACAGGGGGAATATTCACCCCTCCACTTT,CATSARQGEYSPLHF
TRBD2,few,TRBV2,TRBJ2-7,TGTGCCAGCTCGGGACTAGCGGGGGGCTCCTACGAGCAGTACTTC,CASSGLAGGSYEQYF
.,large,TRBV4-1,TRBJ1-1,TGCGCCAGCAGCCAAGTAATACAGGGAGGTGAAGCTTTCTTT,CASSQVIQGGEAFF
.,hyperexpanded,TRBV19,TRBJ1-1,TGTGCCAGTAGTAAACGCCAGACGAACACTGAAGCTTTCTTT,CASSKRQTNTEAFF
.,medium-sized,TRBV9,TRBJ2-7,TGTGCCAGCAGCGTAGACGGGGGAGGTCTCGAGCAGTACTTC,CASSVDGGGLEQYF
.,few,TRBV25-1,TRBJ1-1,TGTGCCAGCCTAGATATCTTCGGACAAGCAGCTTTCTTT,CASLDIFGQAAFF
.,large,TRBV4-2,TRBJ1-1,TGTGCCAGCAGCCAAGCCCAGGAGGGTAACACTGAAGCTTTCTTT,CASSQAQEGNTEAFF
.,large,TRBV5-1,TRBJ2-2,TGCGCCAGCAGCTTGGAGGCCGGTCAGGGAGCCGGGGAGCTGTTTTTT,CASSLEAGQGAGELFF
TRBD1,hyperexpanded,TRBV5-6,TRBJ2-7,TGTGCCAGCAGCTTGGACAGGGGGGATATTGGTTTATCCTACGAGCAGTACTTC,CASSLDRGDIGLSYEQYF